This is a list of T cell receptor beta chains from one sample in a study of shared clonotypes between healthy human individuals. The table came from immunoSEQ multiplex PCR; TCRdb's copy has only in-frame clones and leaves some out. Here the sample spans more than 2 million clones, 95% being singletons. Sequencing used naive CD4+ T cells sorted from blood. Receptors originate from a man aged 18 to 29 in good health. The CDR3 runs from the conserved cysteine through the conserved F or W.

cdr3_aa: CASSPNSQEVGNTIYF; j_call: TRBJ1-3; v_call: TRBV5-1
cdr3_aa: CASSLNQGVSTDTQYF; j_call: TRBJ2-3; v_call: TRBV7-3
cdr3_aa: CASSPTGRYGYTF; j_call: TRBJ1-2; v_call: TRBV7-2
cdr3_aa: CASSELRDRATGELFF; j_call: TRBJ2-2; v_call: TRBV6-1
cdr3_aa: CASSPSGSTDTQYF; j_call: TRBJ2-3; v_call: TRBV6-5
cdr3_aa: CASSQETGVGQFF; j_call: TRBJ2-1; v_call: TRBV4-3
cdr3_aa: CASRGGSSASWELFF; j_call: TRBJ2-2; v_call: TRBV7-9
cdr3_aa: CASSFRERTEAFF; j_call: TRBJ1-1; v_call: TRBV11-2
cdr3_aa: CASSIGQTMGGYTF; j_call: TRBJ1-2; v_call: TRBV19
cdr3_aa: CASSQESGGHSGNTIYF; j_call: TRBJ1-3; v_call: TRBV4-2
cdr3_aa: CASSSGQVGEKLFF; j_call: TRBJ1-4; v_call: TRBV6-5
cdr3_aa: CASSLAGTANEKLFF; j_call: TRBJ1-4; v_call: TRBV5-1
cdr3_aa: CASSLGTANTEAFF; j_call: TRBJ1-1; v_call: TRBV7-9
cdr3_aa: CASSQFTSGTQETQYF; j_call: TRBJ2-5; v_call: TRBV4-1
cdr3_aa: CASSALGSRVDTQYF; j_call: TRBJ2-3; v_call: TRBV9